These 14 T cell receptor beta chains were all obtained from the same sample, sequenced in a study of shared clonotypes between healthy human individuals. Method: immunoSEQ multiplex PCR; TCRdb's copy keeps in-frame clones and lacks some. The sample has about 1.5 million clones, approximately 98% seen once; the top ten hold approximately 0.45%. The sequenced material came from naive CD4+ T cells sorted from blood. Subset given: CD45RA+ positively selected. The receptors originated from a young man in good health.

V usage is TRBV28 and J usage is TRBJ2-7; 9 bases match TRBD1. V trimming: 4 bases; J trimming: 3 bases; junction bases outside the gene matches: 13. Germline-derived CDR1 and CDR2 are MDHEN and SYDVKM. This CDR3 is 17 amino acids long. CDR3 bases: TGTGCCAGCAGTTATCGGTCCGGGACAGGGAGTATCTACGAGCAGTACTTC. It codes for CASSYRSGTGSIYEQYF.

The CDR3 DNA is TGTGCCAGCAGCTTTGTCCCGGGACGAGGCACAGATACGCAGTATTTT. Translated: CASSFVPGRGTDTQYF. V gene TRBV11-2 combines with J gene TRBJ2-3; D could derive from TRBD1 or TRBD2 (5 bases each). The V end lost 3 bases, the J end lost 1 base, and 14 bases lay between the germline ends. The germline V gene encodes CDR1 SGHAT and CDR2 FQNNGV. This CDR3 spans 16 amino acids.

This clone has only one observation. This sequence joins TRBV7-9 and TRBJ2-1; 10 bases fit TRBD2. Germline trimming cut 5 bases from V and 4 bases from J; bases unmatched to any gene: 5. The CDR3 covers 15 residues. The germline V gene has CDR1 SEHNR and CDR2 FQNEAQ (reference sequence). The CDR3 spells CASSIGLADYNEQFF. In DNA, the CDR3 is TGTGCCAGCAGCATCGGACTAGCGGATTACAATGAGCAGTTCTTC.

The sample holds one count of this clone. CDR3 loop: CASSQVAVHTEAFF. The CDR3 DNA reads TGCGCCAGCAGCCAAGTGGCAGTGCACACTGAAGCTTTCTTT. The chain links TRBV4-1 to TRBJ1-1; D is unclear. Germline V gene sequence: CDR1 MGHRA, CDR2 YSYEKL. V lost 1 base, J lost 3 bases, and 9 bases lay in between. This CDR3 has 14 residues.

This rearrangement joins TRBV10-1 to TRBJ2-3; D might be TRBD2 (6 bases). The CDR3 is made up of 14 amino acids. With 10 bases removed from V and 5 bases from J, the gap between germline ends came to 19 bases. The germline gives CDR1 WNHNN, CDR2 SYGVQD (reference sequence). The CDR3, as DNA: TGCGCCACCTCGTTGGAGGCCGGGGGAGATACGCAGTATTTT. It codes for CATSLEAGGDTQYF.

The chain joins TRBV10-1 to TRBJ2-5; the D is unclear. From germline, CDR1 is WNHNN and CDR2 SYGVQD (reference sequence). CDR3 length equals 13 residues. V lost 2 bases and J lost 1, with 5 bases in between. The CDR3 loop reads CASSEGFQETQYF. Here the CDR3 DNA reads TGCGCCAGCAGTGAGGGGTTCCAAGAGACCCAGTACTTC.

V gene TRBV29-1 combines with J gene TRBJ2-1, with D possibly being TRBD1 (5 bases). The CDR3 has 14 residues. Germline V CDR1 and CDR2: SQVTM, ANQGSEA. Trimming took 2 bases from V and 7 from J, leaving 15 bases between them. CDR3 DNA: TGCAGCGTTGAATCCTTTTCCAGGGTTAATGAGCAGTTCTTC. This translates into CSVESFSRVNEQFF.

The CDR3 here is CASSYAGGGNQPQHF. CDR3 nucleotides: TGTGCCAGCAGTTACGCAGGGGGTGGCAATCAGCCCCAGCATTTT. The chain combines TRBV6-5 with TRBJ1-5; TRBD1 agrees at 7 bases. After removal of 2 bases from V and 2 bases from J, the junction contained 3 bases not matched to a gene. Germline assignment: CDR1 MNHEY and CDR2 SVGAGI. This CDR3 comprises 15 residues.

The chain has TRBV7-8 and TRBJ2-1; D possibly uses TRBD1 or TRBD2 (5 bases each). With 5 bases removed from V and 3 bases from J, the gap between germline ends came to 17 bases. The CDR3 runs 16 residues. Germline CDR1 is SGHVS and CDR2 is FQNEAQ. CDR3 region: CASSRVGVGVYNEQFF. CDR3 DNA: TGTGCCAGCAGCCGAGTGGGAGTGGGGGTCTACAATGAGCAGTTCTTC.

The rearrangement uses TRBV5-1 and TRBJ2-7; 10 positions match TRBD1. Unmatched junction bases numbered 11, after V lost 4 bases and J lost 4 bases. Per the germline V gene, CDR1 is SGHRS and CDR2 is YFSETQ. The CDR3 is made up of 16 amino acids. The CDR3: CASSPPPGQGYYEQYF. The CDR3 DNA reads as TGCGCCAGCAGCCCTCCCCCGGGACAGGGGTATTACGAGCAGTACTTC.

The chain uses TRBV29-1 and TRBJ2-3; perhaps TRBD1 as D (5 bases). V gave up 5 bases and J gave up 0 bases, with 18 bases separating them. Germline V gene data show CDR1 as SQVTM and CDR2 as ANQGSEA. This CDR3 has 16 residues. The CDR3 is CSVSNRLITSTDTQYF. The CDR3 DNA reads TGCAGCGTTTCTAACAGGCTCATAACTAGCACAGATACGCAGTATTTT.

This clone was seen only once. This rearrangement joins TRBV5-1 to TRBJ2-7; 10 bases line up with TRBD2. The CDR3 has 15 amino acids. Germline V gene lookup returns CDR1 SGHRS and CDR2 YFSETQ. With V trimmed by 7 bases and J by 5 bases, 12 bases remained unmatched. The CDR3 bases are TGCGCCAGCTCACTAGCGGGGCTCGGGTACAACGAGCAGTACTTC. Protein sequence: CASSLAGLGYNEQYF.

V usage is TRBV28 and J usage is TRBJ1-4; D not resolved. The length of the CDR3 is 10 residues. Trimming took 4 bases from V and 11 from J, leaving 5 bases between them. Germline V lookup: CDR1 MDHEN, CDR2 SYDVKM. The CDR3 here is CASSSHKLFF. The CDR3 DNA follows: TGTGCCAGCAGTTCCCACAAACTGTTTTTT.

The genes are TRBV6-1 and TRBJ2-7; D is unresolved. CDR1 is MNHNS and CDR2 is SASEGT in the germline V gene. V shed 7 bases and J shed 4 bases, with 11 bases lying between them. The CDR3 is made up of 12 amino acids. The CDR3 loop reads CASTLEWYEQYF. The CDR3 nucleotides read TGTGCCAGCACTCTAGAGTGGTACGAGCAGTACTTC.